The 29 T cell receptor beta chains below were found in one sample sequenced in a study of cytomegalovirus exposure and HLA in healthy donors. 13 Jbeta primers and 60 Vbeta primers were used for the PCR. The method was immunoSEQ multiplex PCR; TCRdb's version includes in-frame clones alone and lacks a portion of them. The repertoire includes 150,000 to 200,000 clones, around 78% of them detected once, and over 0.95% sits in the top ten. The sequencing sample was made of PBMCs. Receptors originate from a woman aged 40-49 years in good health and CMV-seronegative.

This rearrangement joins TRBV19 to TRBJ1-5; D perhaps matches TRBD1 (5 bases). Germline CDR1 reads LNHDA; CDR2 reads SQIVND (reference sequence). The CDR3 consists of 15 residues. V lost 6 bases and J lost 3, with 15 bases in between. The CDR3: CASSKGGRVNQPQHF. CDR3 sequence (DNA): TGTGCCAGTAGCAAAGGCGGCAGGGTCAATCAGCCCCAGCATTTT.

Only a few counts were recorded for this clone. The chain carries TRBV25-1 and TRBJ1-2, with D possibly matching TRBD1 (5 bases). In germline, CDR1 is MGHDK, CDR2 SYGVNS. V was trimmed by 2 bases and J by 4 bases, leaving 17 bases between them. The CDR3 consists of 16 residues. The CDR3 reads CASSEGVGVGGYGYTF. The CDR3 DNA reads as TGTGCCAGCAGTGAAGGGGTAGGGGTGGGAGGCTATGGCTACACCTTC.

This CDR3 reads CASSQASTEAFF. The CDR3 region has the DNA TGTGCCAGCAGCCAGGCCAGCACTGAAGCTTTCTTT. The rearrangement uses TRBV9 and TRBJ1-1; D unresolved. V lost 4 bases to trimming and J lost 4 bases, with 8 bases between them. The CDR3 is made up of 12 amino acids. CDR1 is SGDLS, CDR2 YYNGEE, per germline.

V is TRBV5-1 and J is TRBJ2-7; a weak D match, TRBD1 (6 bases). The germline V gene encodes CDR1 SGHRS and CDR2 YFSETQ. The CDR3 sequence is 15 residues long. The V and J ends lost 0 bases and 2 bases respectively, with 12 bases between them. The CDR3 loop reads CASSLGGGLAYEQYF. In DNA, the CDR3 is TGCGCCAGCAGCTTGGGAGGGGGTTTAGCCTACGAGCAGTACTTC. Using reference TRBV5-1 and TRBJ2-7 for the parts outside the CDR3, the full variable domain is KAGVTQTPRYLIKTRGQQVTLSCSPISGHRSVSWYQQTPGQGLQFLFEYFSETQRNKGNFPGRFSGRQFSNSRSEMNVSTLELGDSALYLCASSLGGGLAYEQYFGPGTRLTVT.

V usage is TRBV28 and J usage is TRBJ2-5; no clear D gene. Trimming shortened V by 6 bases and J by 1 base, and 15 bases separated the two germline ends. Germline V gene data show CDR1 as MDHEN and CDR2 as SYDVKM. The CDR3 has 15 amino acids. CDR3 protein: CASRAYDTIQETQYF. DNA of the CDR3: TGTGCCAGCAGGGCCTATGACACGATCCAAGAGACCCAGTACTTC.

The gene calls are TRBV5-1 and TRBJ1-5; no firm D call. This CDR3 has 13 amino acids. The ends were cut back, 4 bases at V and 3 bases at J, with 8 bases in the middle. CDR1 is SGHRS and CDR2 is YFSETQ in the germline V gene. The CDR3 DNA is TGCGCCAGCAGCCTTGACATCAATCAGCCCCAGCATTTT. The encoded protein is CASSLDINQPQHF.

This clone was detected only a few times. V and J are TRBV2 and TRBJ1-5; possibly TRBD1 for D (5 bases). This CDR3 spans 13 amino acids. Germline lookup yields CDR1 SNHLY and CDR2 FYNNEI. With 8 bases removed from V and 6 bases from J, the gap between germline ends came to 14 bases. The CDR3 reads CASCREKGQPQHF. The CDR3 bases are TGTGCCAGCTGCAGGGAAAAAGGTCAGCCCCAGCATTTT.

The chain is built from TRBV5-1 and TRBJ1-2, with D perhaps TRBD1 (5 bases). This CDR3 comprises 13 residues. Trimming pared 1 base from V and 6 bases from J, leaving 10 bases between. CDR1 and CDR2 (germline): SGHRS, YFSETQ. CDR3: CASSLLGRDGYTF. DNA of the CDR3: TGCGCCAGCAGCTTGTTGGGGCGCGATGGCTACACCTTC.

The J gene is TRBJ2-3, the V gene TRBV28, with D possibly TRBD1 on 5 matching bases. The V gene lost 4 bases and the J gene lost 1 base, with 6 bases spanning the gap. Germline CDR1 reads MDHEN; CDR2 reads SYDVKM. The CDR3 has 13 amino acids. CDR3 protein: CASSSQGTDTQYF. As DNA, the CDR3 is TGTGCCAGCAGTTCACAGGGCACAGATACGCAGTATTTT.

This clone was found a few times. The chain links TRBV10-3 to TRBJ1-1, with TRBD1 matching 9 bases. Per germline, CDR1 ENHRY and CDR2 SYGVKD. With 6 bases clipped from V and 7 bases from J, the junction kept 9 bases outside the gene matches. The length of the CDR3 is 14 residues. CDR3 in DNA: TGTGCCATCAGGTACCGGGACAGGGACAATGAAGCTTTCTTT. Encoded protein: CAIRYRDRDNEAFF.

The CDR3 DNA reads as TGTGCCAGCAGTGCACAGGGGGGAGGCACAGATACGCAGTATTTT. Its protein is CASSAQGGGTDTQYF. The chain carries TRBV28 and TRBJ2-3, with 8 bases identical to TRBD1. Per germline, CDR1 MDHEN and CDR2 SYDVKM. Losses at the gene ends were 5 bases for V and 1 base for J; bases not matched to a gene: 5. The CDR3 spans 15 residues. Complete variable domain (other parts from reference TRBV28 and TRBJ2-3): DVKVTQSSRYLVKRTGEKVFLECVQDMDHENMFWYRQDPGLGLRLIYFSYDVKMKEKGDIPEGYSVSREKKERFSLILESASTNQTSMYLCASSAQGGGTDTQYFGPGTRLTVL.

This rearrangement joins TRBV6-1 to TRBJ1-2; D gene ambiguous. The V and J ends lost 4 bases and 0 bases respectively, with 9 bases between them. This CDR3 is 14 amino acids long. Germline CDR1 MNHNS, CDR2 SASEGT. For the CDR3, the DNA is TGTGCCAGCAGTGTGCAGGAAACTAACTATGGCTACACCTTC. Residues: CASSVQETNYGYTF.

The chain uses TRBV21-1 and TRBJ2-7; the table assigns TRBD2, which was not confirmed against the DNA. TRBV21-1 is deemed a pseudogene. CDR3 length: 17 amino acids. The CDR3 nucleotides are TGTGCCAGCAGTACGCACGGGACTAGCGGGGGCTCCTACGAGCAGTACTTC. Its translation is CASSTHGTSGGSYEQYF.

The chain carries TRBV28 and TRBJ2-1, with TRBD2 matching 9 bases. This CDR3 has 16 amino acids. CDR1 is MDHEN and CDR2 is SYDVKM in the germline V gene. J lost 4 bases, V lost 10 bases, and 14 bases had no gene match. This CDR3 reads CATLPSGTEEYNEQFF. In DNA form, the CDR3 reads TGTGCCACCCTACCTAGCGGGACGGAGGAGTACAATGAGCAGTTCTTC.

V is TRBV5-4 and J is TRBJ2-7; maybe TRBD2 (5 bases). This CDR3 has 13 amino acids. Germline V gives CDR1 SGHNT, CDR2 YYREEE (reference sequence). Trimming removed 2 bases from V and 6 bases from J, with 12 bases in between. CDR3 nucleotide sequence: TGTGCCAGCAGCTTTGAGAGACTAACCGAGCAGTACTTC. Its translation is CASSFERLTEQYF.

The rearrangement links TRBV11-3 to TRBJ2-5; D perhaps matches TRBD1 (5 bases). The CDR3 sequence is 13 residues long. Germline loops: CDR1 SGHNT, CDR2 YENEEA. Trimming pared 5 bases from V and 5 bases from J, leaving 12 bases between. The CDR3 DNA reads TGTGCCAGCAGCCAACCACCAGGGGAGACCCAGTACTTC. It specifies CASSQPPGETQYF.

J is TRBJ1-4 and V is TRBV30; D perhaps matches TRBD1 (6 bases). The V gene lost 4 bases and the J gene lost 8 bases, with 17 bases spanning the gap. The CDR3 has 14 amino acids. Per germline, CDR1 GTSNPN and CDR2 SVGIG (reference sequence). The CDR3 nucleotides are TGTGCCTGGACTATACAGGGCGTAAGGGAAAAACTGTTTTTT. Residues: CAWTIQGVREKLFF.

The CDR3 region is CASSEMYGRAYEQYF. DNA of the CDR3: TGTGCCAGCAGTGAGATGTACGGTAGAGCCTACGAGCAGTACTTC. The chain combines TRBV6-1 with TRBJ2-7; unclear D gene. V lost 3 bases and J 2 bases, leaving 14 bases between the germline ends. The V gene's germline CDR1 is MNHNS and CDR2 SASEGT. CDR3 length: 15 amino acids.

Remarks on this clone: Compared with germline, one end of the junction differs, possibly owing to a read error. The chain has TRBV11-2 and TRBJ1-5, with D possibly being TRBD1 (5 bases). Germline assignment: CDR1 SGHAT and CDR2 FQNNGV. This CDR3 has 14 amino acids. CDR3: CASSLDSFNQPQHF. The CDR3 region has the DNA TGTGCCAGCAGCCTAGACAGTTTCAATCAGCCCCAGCATTTT.

The V and J genes are TRBV7-9 and TRBJ2-1; tentative D call: TRBD2 (5 bases). Deletions cut 5 bases from V and 5 bases from J, with 13 bases between. The germline V gene has CDR1 SEHNR and CDR2 FQNEAQ (reference sequence). There are 14 residues in the CDR3. The CDR3 DNA sequence: TGTGCCAGCAGCCCCGGGGAGACCAACAATGAGCAGTTCTTC. It codes for CASSPGETNNEQFF.

The J gene is TRBJ1-4, the V gene TRBV5-1; 7 bases are shared with TRBD1. Germline CDR1 and CDR2: SGHRS and YFSETQ. With V trimmed by 0 bases and J by 2 bases, 1 base remained unmatched. The CDR3 has 15 residues. The CDR3 DNA sequence: TGCGCCAGCAGCTTGGAGGGGGCTACTAATGAAAAACTGTTTTTT. This encodes CASSLEGATNEKLFF.

This clone was counted only a few times. The chain carries TRBV19 and TRBJ1-1; possibly TRBD1 for D (6 bases). The CDR3 runs to 15 residues. V lost 7 bases, J lost 3 bases, and 18 bases lay in between. Germline assignment: CDR1 LNHDA and CDR2 SQIVND (reference sequence). The DNA of the CDR3 is TGTGCCAGTACCAGACAGGTAACAGAGTACACTGAAGCTTTCTTT. Protein product: CASTRQVTEYTEAFF.

This clone was seen more than once but under ten times. The genes are TRBV5-6 and TRBJ1-1; D is uncertain. Between the trimmed V and J ends, which lost 0 bases and 1 base, there was a span of 7 bases. Germline assignment: CDR1 SGHDT and CDR2 YYEEEE. The CDR3 has 14 amino acids. CDR3 sequence: CASSLDSWNTEAFF. For the CDR3, the DNA is TGTGCCAGCAGCTTGGACAGCTGGAACACTGAAGCTTTCTTT.

This clone was seen just once. The chain uses TRBV7-8 and TRBJ1-3; D is undetermined. The CDR3 is made up of 11 amino acids. Looked up from germline, CDR1 is SGHVS and CDR2 is FQNEAQ. V was trimmed by 5 bases and J by 9 bases, leaving 8 bases between them. CDR3 in amino acids: CASSSGPTIYF. The CDR3, as DNA: TGTGCCAGCAGCAGCGGTCCCACCATATATTTT. Combining the CDR3 with reference TRBV7-8 and TRBJ1-3 gives the whole variable domain GAGVSQSPRYKVAKRGQDVALRCDPISGHVSLFWYQQALGQGPEFLTYFQNEAQLDKSGLPSDRFFAERPEGSVSTLKIQRTQQEDSAVYLCASSSGPTIYFGEGSWLTVV.

The chain recombines TRBV30 with TRBJ2-2; TRBD1 might be the D (7 bases). CDR1 and CDR2 from the germline V gene are GTSNPN and SVGIG (reference sequence). The CDR3 is 15 amino acids. V was shortened by 4 bases and J by 5 bases, with 17 bases between the two germline ends. Written as DNA, the CDR3 is TGTGCCTGGAACAGACAGGGTGGGGGGACCGGGGAGCTGTTTTTT. Translation: CAWNRQGGGTGELFF.

This clone has only a few counts. The chain couples TRBV6-1 to TRBJ1-2; TRBD1 agrees at 7 bases. The CDR3 has 13 residues. J lost 8 bases, V lost 6 bases, and 9 bases had no gene match. In germline, CDR1 is MNHNS, CDR2 SASEGT. This CDR3 is CASSALNRGGYTF. In nucleotides, the CDR3 is TGTGCCAGCAGCGCCCTGAACAGGGGCGGCTACACCTTC.

The chain joins TRBV6-6 to TRBJ2-5; possibly TRBD2 for D (6 bases). There are 14 residues in the CDR3. CDR1 and CDR2 (germline): MNHNY, SVGAGI (reference sequence). The ends were cut back, 0 bases at V and 2 bases at J, with 7 bases in the middle. CDR3 coding DNA: TGTGCCAGCAGTTACTCGGCGGGACAAGAGACCCAGTACTTC. This sequence encodes CASSYSAGQETQYF.

V gene TRBV25-1 combines with J gene TRBJ2-1, with a possible D match to TRBD2 (5 bases). V was trimmed by 8 bases and J by 2 bases, leaving 13 bases between them. The CDR3 has 14 amino acids. Germline V gene data show CDR1 as MGHDK and CDR2 as SYGVNS. CDR3 coding DNA: TGTGCCAGCGCCCCGGGATTCACCTACAATGAGCAGTTCTTC. This codes for CASAPGFTYNEQFF.

The chain employs TRBV28 and TRBJ2-1; TRBD2 agrees at 8 bases. CDR3 length: 14 residues. The J segment lost 8 bases and the V segment lost 4 bases, leaving 7 bases of the junction unmatched. Germline V gene sequence: CDR1 MDHEN, CDR2 SYDVKM. The CDR3 nucleotides are TGTGCCAGCAGTTCCCCACGGGAGGGGGATGAGCAGTTCTTC. Its translation is CASSSPREGDEQFF.